This entry concerns a single T cell receptor (beta chain). The sample comes from a study of shared clonotypes between healthy human individuals. The CDR3 runs 14 residues. From germline, CDR1 is SQVTM and CDR2 ANQGSEA. Losses at the gene ends were 2 bases for V and 2 bases for J; bases not matched to a gene: 2. Deep-level assay runs were performed. Data came from immunoSEQ multiplex PCR; TCRdb stores just in-frame clones and leaves some out. The sample has over 850,000 clones, approximately 80% seen once. The receptor was derived from a man aged 18 to 29 in good health. Some clones in this sample may be carry-over from other donors' samples. The V gene is TRBV29-1, the J gene TRBJ2-1; 8 bases map to TRBD2. The material sequenced was memory CD4+ T cells from PBMCs. As for subset: CD45RA-negative fraction. The CDR3 reads CSVEKRETYNEQFF. CDR3 in DNA: TGCAGCGTTGAAAAGCGGGAGACCTACAATGAGCAGTTCTTC.